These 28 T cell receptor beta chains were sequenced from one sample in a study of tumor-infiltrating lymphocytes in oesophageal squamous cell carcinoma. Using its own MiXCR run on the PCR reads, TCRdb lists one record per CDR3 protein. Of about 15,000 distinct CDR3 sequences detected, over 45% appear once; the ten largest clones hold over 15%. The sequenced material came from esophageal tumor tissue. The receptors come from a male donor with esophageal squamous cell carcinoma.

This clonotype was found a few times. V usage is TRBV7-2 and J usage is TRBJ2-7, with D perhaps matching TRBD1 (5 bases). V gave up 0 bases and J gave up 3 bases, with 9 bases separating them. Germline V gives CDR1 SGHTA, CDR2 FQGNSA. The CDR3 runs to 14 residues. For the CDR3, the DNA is TGTGCCAGCAGCTTAGCCGCAGGGAACTACGAGCAGTACTTC. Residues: CASSLAAGNYEQYF.

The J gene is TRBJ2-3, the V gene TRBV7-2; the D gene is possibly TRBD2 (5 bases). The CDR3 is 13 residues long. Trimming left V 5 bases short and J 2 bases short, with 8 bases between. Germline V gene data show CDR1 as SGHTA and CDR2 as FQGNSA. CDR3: CASSRDFTDTQYF. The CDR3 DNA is TGTGCCAGCAGCCGGGATTTCACAGATACGCAGTATTTT.

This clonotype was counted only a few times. The CDR3 DNA is TGTGCCAGCAGACCCGGGACAGGACTTTATGGGACCCAGTACTTC. As protein: CASRPGTGLYGTQYF. The chain has TRBV12-3 or TRBV12-4 and TRBJ2-1; 8 positions agree with TRBD1. The tail of the sequence fits TRBJ2-5 better, so the J call may be wrong. This CDR3 spans 15 amino acids.

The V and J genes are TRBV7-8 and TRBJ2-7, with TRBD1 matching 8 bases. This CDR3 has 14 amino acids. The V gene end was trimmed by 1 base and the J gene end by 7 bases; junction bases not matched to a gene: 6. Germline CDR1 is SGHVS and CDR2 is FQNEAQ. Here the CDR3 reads CASSLGDRSLEQYF. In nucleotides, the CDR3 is TGTGCCAGCAGCTTAGGGGACAGGTCTCTTGAGCAGTACTTC.

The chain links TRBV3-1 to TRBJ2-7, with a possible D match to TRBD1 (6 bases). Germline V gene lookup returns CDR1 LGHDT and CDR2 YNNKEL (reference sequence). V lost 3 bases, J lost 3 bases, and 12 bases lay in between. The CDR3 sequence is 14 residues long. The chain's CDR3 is CASSHTGSGYEQYF. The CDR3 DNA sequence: TGTGCCAGCAGCCATACAGGGTCTGGCTACGAGCAGTACTTC.

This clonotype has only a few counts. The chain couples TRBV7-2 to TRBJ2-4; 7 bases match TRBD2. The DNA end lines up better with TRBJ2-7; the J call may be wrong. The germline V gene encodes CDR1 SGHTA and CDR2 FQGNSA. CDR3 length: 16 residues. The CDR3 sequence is CASSLGQAGLPYEQYF. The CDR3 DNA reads TGTGCCAGCAGCTTAGGACAAGCGGGATTACCCTACGAGCAGTACTTC.

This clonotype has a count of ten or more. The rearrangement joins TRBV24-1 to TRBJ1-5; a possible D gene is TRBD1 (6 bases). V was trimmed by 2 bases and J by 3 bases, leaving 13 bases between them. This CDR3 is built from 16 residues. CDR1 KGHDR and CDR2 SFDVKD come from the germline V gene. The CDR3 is CATSDSGTGFNQPQHF. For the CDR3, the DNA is TGTGCCACCAGTGATTCCGGAACAGGGTTCAATCAGCCCCAGCATTTT.

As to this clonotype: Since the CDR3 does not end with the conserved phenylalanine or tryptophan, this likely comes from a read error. CDR3 bases: TGTGCCAGCTCACCACGGGGACTAGCGGGAGGGGAGCAGTTCTGC. Protein sequence: CASSPRGLAGGEQFC. The chain has TRBV18 and TRBJ2-1, with TRBD2 matching 16 bases. V lost 1 base, J lost 10 bases, and 1 base stayed unmatched. The CDR3 length is 15 residues. Germline CDR1 reads KGHSH; CDR2 reads LQKENI.

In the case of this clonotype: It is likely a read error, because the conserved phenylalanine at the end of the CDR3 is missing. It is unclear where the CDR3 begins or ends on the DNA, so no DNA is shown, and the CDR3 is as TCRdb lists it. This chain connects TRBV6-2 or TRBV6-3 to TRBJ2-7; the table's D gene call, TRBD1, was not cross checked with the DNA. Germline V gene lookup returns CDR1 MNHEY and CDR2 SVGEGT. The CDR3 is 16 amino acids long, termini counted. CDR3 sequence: CASSYSDRGRGYTFGS.

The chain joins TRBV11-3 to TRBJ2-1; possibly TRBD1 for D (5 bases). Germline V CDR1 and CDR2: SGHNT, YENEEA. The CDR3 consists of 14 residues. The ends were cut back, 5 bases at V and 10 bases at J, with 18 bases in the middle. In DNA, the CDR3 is TGTGCCAGCAGCCCGATGGGGCACCGTGGGGAGCAGTTCTTC. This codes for CASSPMGHRGEQFF.

DNA of the CDR3: TGTGCCAGCAGTGGTAGACAGGGGGCGGACGGGGAGCTGTTTTTT. Translated, it gives CASSGRQGADGELFF. This chain uses TRBV6-1 with TRBJ2-2; 10 bases agree with TRBD1. Trimming cost V 4 bases and J 7 bases; bases outside gene matches: 6. The CDR3 consists of 15 residues. Germline V gene data show CDR1 as MNHNS and CDR2 as SASEGT.

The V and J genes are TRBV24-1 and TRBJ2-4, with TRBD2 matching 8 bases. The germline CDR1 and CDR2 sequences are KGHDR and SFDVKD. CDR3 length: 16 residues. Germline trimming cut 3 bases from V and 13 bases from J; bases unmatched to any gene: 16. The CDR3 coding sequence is TGTGCCACCAGTGATCCGCAGGGACTAGAACGGAATGAGCAGTACTTC. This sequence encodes CATSDPQGLERNEQYF.

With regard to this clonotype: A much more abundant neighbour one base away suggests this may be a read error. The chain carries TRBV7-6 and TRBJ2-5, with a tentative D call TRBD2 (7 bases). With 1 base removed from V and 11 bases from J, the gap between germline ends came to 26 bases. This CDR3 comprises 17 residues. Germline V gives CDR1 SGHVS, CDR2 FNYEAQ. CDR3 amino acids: CASSLGGGGHSYNEQYF. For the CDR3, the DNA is TGTGCCAGCAGCTTAGGGGGCGGGGGACACTCCTACAATGAGCAGTACTTC. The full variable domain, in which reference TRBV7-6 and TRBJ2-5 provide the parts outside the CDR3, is GAGVSQSPRYKVTKRGQDVALRCDPISGHVSLYWYRQALGQGPEFLTYFNYEAQQDKSGLPNDRFSAERPEGSISTLTIQRTEQRDSAMYRCASSLGGGGHSYNEQYFGPGTRLLVL.

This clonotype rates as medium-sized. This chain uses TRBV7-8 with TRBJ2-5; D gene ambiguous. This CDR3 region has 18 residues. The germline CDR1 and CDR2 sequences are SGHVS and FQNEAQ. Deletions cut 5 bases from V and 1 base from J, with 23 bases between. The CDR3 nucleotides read TGTGCCAGCAGCACACCCCCCGAAGCGAAAAGTCCCCAAGAGACCCAGTACTTC. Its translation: CASSTPPEAKSPQETQYF.

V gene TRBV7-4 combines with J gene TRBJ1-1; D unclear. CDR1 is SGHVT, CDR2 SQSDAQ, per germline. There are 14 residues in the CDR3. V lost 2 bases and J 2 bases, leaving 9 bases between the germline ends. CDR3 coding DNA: TGTGCCAGCAGCTTAAGCCGAGGAAACACTGAAGCTTTCTTT. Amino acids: CASSLSRGNTEAFF.

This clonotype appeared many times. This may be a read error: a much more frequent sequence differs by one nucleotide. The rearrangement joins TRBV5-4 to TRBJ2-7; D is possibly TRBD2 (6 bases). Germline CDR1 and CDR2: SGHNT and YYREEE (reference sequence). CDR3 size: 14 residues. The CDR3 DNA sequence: TGCGCCAGCAGCTTGGGTCGGGAGTTCGATGAGCAGTACTTC. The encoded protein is CASSLGREFDEQYF.

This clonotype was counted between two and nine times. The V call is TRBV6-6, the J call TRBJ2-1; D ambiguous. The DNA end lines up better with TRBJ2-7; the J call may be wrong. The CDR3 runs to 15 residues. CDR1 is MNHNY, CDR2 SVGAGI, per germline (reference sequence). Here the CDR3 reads CASSYVHSGDYEQYF. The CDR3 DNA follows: TGTGCCAGCAGTTACGTACATTCAGGAGACTACGAGCAGTACTTC.

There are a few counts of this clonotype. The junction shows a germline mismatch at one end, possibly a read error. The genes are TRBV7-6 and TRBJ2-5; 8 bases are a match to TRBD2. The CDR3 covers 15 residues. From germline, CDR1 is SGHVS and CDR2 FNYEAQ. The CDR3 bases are TGTGCTAGCAGCCCAGCGGGGGCTAGCAGGGAGACCCAGTACTTC. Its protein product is CASSPAGASRETQYF.

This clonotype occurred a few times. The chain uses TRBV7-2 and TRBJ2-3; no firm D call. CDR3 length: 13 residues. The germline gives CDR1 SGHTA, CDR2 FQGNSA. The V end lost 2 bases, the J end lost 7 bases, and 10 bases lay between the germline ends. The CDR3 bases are TGTGCCAGCAGCTTAATTCCCACTAATACGCAGTATTTT. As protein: CASSLIPTNTQYF. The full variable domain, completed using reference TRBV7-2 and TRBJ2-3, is GAGVSQSPSNKVTEKGKDVELRCDPISGHTALYWYRQSLGQGLEFLIYFQGNSAPDKSGLPSDRFSAERTGGSVSTLTIQRTQQEDSAVYLCASSLIPTNTQYFGPGTRLTVL.

CDR3 residues: CASSPRAGEETQYF. DNA for the CDR3: TGTGCCAGCAGCCCTCGGGCAGGAGAAGAGACCCAGTACTTC. The chain carries TRBV14 and TRBJ2-5; D ambiguous. Germline V gene data show CDR1 as SGHDN and CDR2 as FVKESK. V gave up 4 bases and J gave up 3 bases, with 12 bases separating them. This CDR3 contains 14 residues.

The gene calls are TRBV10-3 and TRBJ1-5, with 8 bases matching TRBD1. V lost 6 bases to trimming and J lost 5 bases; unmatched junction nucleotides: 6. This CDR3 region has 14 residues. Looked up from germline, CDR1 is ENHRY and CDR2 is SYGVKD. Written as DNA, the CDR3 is TGTGCCATCAGCTCAGGACAGGGCCATCAGCCCCAGCATTTT. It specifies CAISSGQGHQPQHF.

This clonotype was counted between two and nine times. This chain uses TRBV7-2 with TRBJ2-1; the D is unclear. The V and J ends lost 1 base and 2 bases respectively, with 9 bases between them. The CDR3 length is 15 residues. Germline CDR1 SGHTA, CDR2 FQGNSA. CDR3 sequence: CASSLEAETYNEQFF. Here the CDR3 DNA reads TGTGCCAGCAGCTTAGAAGCAGAAACCTACAATGAGCAGTTCTTC.

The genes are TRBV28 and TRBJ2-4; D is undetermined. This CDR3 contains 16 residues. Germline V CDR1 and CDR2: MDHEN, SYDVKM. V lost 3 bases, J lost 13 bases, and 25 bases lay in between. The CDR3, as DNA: TGTGCCAGCAGTTTCTATGGTCTGGGCTCCTACAATGAGCAGTACTTC. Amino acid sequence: CASSFYGLGSYNEQYF.

The DNA of the CDR3 is TGTGCCAGCAGCTCCAGGGGTATGGGCACCGGGGAGCTGTTTTTT. Its translation is CASSSRGMGTGELFF. The rearrangement uses TRBV7-8 and TRBJ2-2; tentative D call: TRBD1 (6 bases). V gave up 4 bases and J gave up 4 bases, with 13 bases separating them. The germline CDR1 and CDR2 sequences are SGHVS and FQNEAQ. The CDR3 consists of 15 residues.

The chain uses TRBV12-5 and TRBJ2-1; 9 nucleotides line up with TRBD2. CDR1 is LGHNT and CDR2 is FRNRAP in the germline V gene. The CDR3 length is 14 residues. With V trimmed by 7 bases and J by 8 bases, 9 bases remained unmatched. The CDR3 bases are TGTGCTAGTGCACCTAGCGGGATTTTCTATGAGCAGTTCTTC. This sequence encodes CASAPSGIFYEQFF.

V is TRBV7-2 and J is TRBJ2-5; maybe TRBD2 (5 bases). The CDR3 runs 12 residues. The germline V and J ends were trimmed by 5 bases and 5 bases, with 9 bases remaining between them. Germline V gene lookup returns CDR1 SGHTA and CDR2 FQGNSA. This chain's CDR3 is CASSPPGETQYF. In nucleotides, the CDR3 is TGTGCCAGCAGCCCCCCGGGGGAGACCCAGTACTTC.

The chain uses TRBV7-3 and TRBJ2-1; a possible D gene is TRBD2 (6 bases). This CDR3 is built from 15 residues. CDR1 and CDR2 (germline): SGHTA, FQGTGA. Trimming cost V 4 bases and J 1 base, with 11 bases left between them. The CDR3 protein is CASSSSASSYNEQFF. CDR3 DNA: TGTGCCAGCAGCTCTAGCGCCTCATCCTACAATGAGCAGTTCTTC.

The CDR3 region has the DNA TGTGCCAGCAGCGAAACACTAGCGATCTATGAGCAGTTCTTC. Protein sequence: CASSETLAIYEQFF. J is TRBJ2-7 and V is TRBV2; 7 positions match TRBD2. The tail of the sequence fits TRBJ2-1 better, so the J call may be wrong. Germline V gene data show CDR1 as SNHLY and CDR2 as FYNNEI. This CDR3 is built from 14 residues.